One and the same sample provided the 27 T cell receptor beta chains below, sequenced in a study of T-cell memory formation after mild COVID-19. A single record per CDR3 protein comes from TCRdb applying MiXCR to the 5' RACE reads. This table holds under 400,000 distinct CDR3 sequences, about 21% found once. Input material: PBMCs or a T cell subset sorted from them (not recorded which). Every receptor here comes from an adult woman who had mild COVID-19 (a few samples of this study predate the infection). Cell type and time point are not known.

V and J are TRBV4-1 and TRBJ2-1; tentative D call: TRBD2 (6 bases). The CDR3 length is 16 residues. V was trimmed by 6 bases and J by 8 bases, leaving 23 bases between them. The germline CDR1 and CDR2 sequences are MGHRA and YSYEKL. CDR3 sequence (DNA): TGCGCCAGCAGATCACCCGGGACTTCCGATAGCTATGAGCAGTTCTTC. It translates to CASRSPGTSDSYEQFF.

This clonotype was detected only a few times. The chain carries TRBV6-2 or TRBV6-3 and TRBJ1-1, with D tentatively TRBD1 (6 bases). The CDR3 consists of 17 residues. V was pared by 7 bases and J by 1 base, with 22 bases between. CDR1 and CDR2 from the germline V gene are MNHEY and SVGEGT. The DNA of the CDR3 is TGTGCCAGCATCCCTGGGACATCCCCCCGCGAGAACACTGAAGCTTTCTTT. Translating it yields CASIPGTSPRENTEAFF.

V is TRBV5-1 and J is TRBJ2-3; D gene unclear. Trimming cost V 0 bases and J 6 bases, with 11 bases left between them. Germline lookup yields CDR1 SGHRS and CDR2 YFSETQ. The CDR3 is 14 residues long. CDR3 in DNA: TGCGCCAGCAGCTTGGATCGAGATGGGGATACGCAGTATTTT. Its protein product is CASSLDRDGDTQYF.

The chain couples TRBV12-3 or TRBV12-4 to TRBJ2-5; 9 nucleotides agree with TRBD2. The CDR3 extends over 16 amino acids. V shed 1 base and J 0 bases; nucleotides not matched to a gene: 3. CDR3 in amino acids: CASSLVRGGDQETQYF. The CDR3 DNA reads as TGTGCCAGCAGTTTAGTCCGCGGGGGGGACCAAGAGACCCAGTACTTC.

The gene calls are TRBV29-1 and TRBJ2-7, with a possible D match to TRBD1 (6 bases). CDR1 and CDR2 (germline): SQVTM, ANQGSEA. This CDR3 has 14 residues. The V end lost 0 bases, the J end lost 2 bases, and 11 bases lay between the germline ends. CDR3 nucleotides: TGCAGCGTTGAAGAGAGGGGGAGACCCTACGAGCAGTACTTC. Residues: CSVEERGRPYEQYF.

This clonotype was seen a few times. The chain is built from TRBV12-3 or TRBV12-4 and TRBJ2-1, with D maybe TRBD2 (6 bases). Trimming removed 5 bases from V and 7 bases from J, with 18 bases in between. This CDR3 contains 15 residues. The CDR3 loop is CASSEGSSGLNEQFF. The CDR3 nucleotides read TGTGCCAGCAGTGAAGGGAGTTCGGGACTGAATGAGCAGTTCTTC.

This sequence joins TRBV27 and TRBJ2-7; 7 bases line up with TRBD1. V shed 4 bases and J 1 base; nucleotides not matched to a gene: 4. This CDR3 has 14 amino acids. Looked up from germline, CDR1 is MNHEY and CDR2 is SMNVEV (reference sequence). In nucleotides, the CDR3 is TGTGCCAGCAGTTCATCGGACAGGTCCTACGAGCAGTACTTC. Translation gives CASSSSDRSYEQYF.

The chain uses TRBV6-6 and TRBJ2-7, with D uncertain. V was shortened by 3 bases and J by 6 bases, with 9 bases between the two germline ends. The CDR3 is made up of 12 amino acids. Germline CDR1 reads MNHNY; CDR2 reads SVGAGI (reference sequence). CDR3 region: CASSYPDAEQYF. CDR3 DNA: TGTGCCAGCAGTTATCCGGATGCCGAGCAGTACTTC.

The rearrangement links TRBV12-3 or TRBV12-4 to TRBJ2-7; 10 bases are a match to TRBD1. With 7 bases clipped from V and 5 bases from J, the junction kept 8 bases outside the gene matches. The CDR3 sequence is 14 residues long. The CDR3 nucleotides read TGTGCCAGCACCCTGACAGGGGGCGGCGACGAGCAGTACTTC. This encodes CASTLTGGGDEQYF.

The V and J genes are TRBV7-8 and TRBJ1-1, with D hard to call. Germline CDR1 SGHVS, CDR2 FQNEAQ. This CDR3 spans 17 amino acids. The V end was cut by 5 bases, the J end by 0 bases, with 19 bases between. The CDR3 DNA reads as TGTGCCAGCAGCCCCACCCCTTTGGGCAGCATGAACACTGAAGCTTTCTTT. Translation gives CASSPTPLGSMNTEAFF.

This clonotype has a handful of counts. CDR3 amino acids: CASSFGREDGYTF. CDR3 nucleotides: TGTGCCAGCAGTTTCGGCAGGGAGGATGGCTACACCTTC. The chain recombines TRBV12-3 or TRBV12-4 with TRBJ1-2; maybe TRBD1 (5 bases). Trimming removed 3 bases at V and 6 bases at J, with 11 bases between. This CDR3 is built from 13 residues.

A few counts support this clonotype. The V gene is TRBV4-1, the J gene TRBJ2-1; D remains ambiguous. V dropped 2 bases and J dropped 5 bases, with 10 bases sitting between them. Per germline, CDR1 MGHRA and CDR2 YSYEKL. The CDR3 runs to 14 residues. The CDR3 DNA reads TGCGCCAGCAGCCAAAACTCCCTCCACAATGAGCAGTTCTTC. The encoded protein is CASSQNSLHNEQFF.

In its sample, this clonotype was seen a few times. This chain connects TRBV7-3 to TRBJ2-1; no clear D gene. Germline-derived CDR1 and CDR2 are SGHTA and FQGTGA. The CDR3 has 17 residues. V lost 2 bases and J 2 bases, leaving 16 bases between the germline ends. The CDR3 DNA is TGTGCCAGCAGCTTACGAGACTCCCCCCCTCCCTACAATGAGCAGTTCTTC. The encoded protein is CASSLRDSPPPYNEQFF.

The CDR3 DNA is TGTGCCAGCAGCCCCAAAGGGCTGGGTAGCTCCTACAATGAGCAGTTCTTC. Translating gives CASSPKGLGSSYNEQFF. This chain uses TRBV11-2 with TRBJ2-1; D remains unclear. The CDR3 consists of 17 residues. Germline lookup yields CDR1 SGHAT and CDR2 FQNNGV. Trimming cost V 5 bases and J 0 bases, with 17 bases left between them.

The CDR3 DNA sequence: TGTGCCAGCAGCCAAGACCGGCTGGCCTCCTACAATGAGCAGTTCTTC. This codes for CASSQDRLASYNEQFF. The rearrangement links TRBV14 to TRBJ2-1, with unresolved D. V was shortened by 0 bases and J by 0 bases, with 9 bases between the two germline ends. CDR3 length equals 16 residues. Germline V gene sequence: CDR1 SGHDN, CDR2 FVKESK. Combining the CDR3 with reference TRBV14 and TRBJ2-1 gives the whole variable domain EAGVTQFPSHSVIEKGQTVTLRCDPISGHDNLYWYRRVMGKEIKFLLHFVKESKQDESGMPNNRFLAERTGGTYSTLKVQPAELEDSGVYFCASSQDRLASYNEQFFGPGTRLTVL.

CDR3 loop: CASSFGTANTEAFF. The CDR3, as DNA: TGTGCCAGCAGCTTCGGGACGGCGAACACTGAAGCTTTCTTT. The chain links TRBV7-9 to TRBJ1-1; the D gene is possibly TRBD1 (5 bases). CDR1 and CDR2 from the germline V gene are SEHNR and FQNEAQ (reference sequence). There are 14 residues in the CDR3. The V end lost 3 bases, the J end lost 1 base, and 9 bases lay between the germline ends.

The gene calls are TRBV7-6 and TRBJ2-3; D perhaps matches TRBD2 (7 bases). Trimming shortened V by 5 bases and J by 5 bases, and 17 bases separated the two germline ends. The CDR3 is made up of 15 amino acids. Germline lookup yields CDR1 SGHVS and CDR2 FNYEAQ. The CDR3 nucleotides are TGTGCCAGCAGCAACATGGGGGGGGCCAAAGATACGCAGTATTTT. It specifies CASSNMGGAKDTQYF.

The rearrangement joins TRBV4-3 to TRBJ2-2; the match to TRBD1 covers 7 bases. V dropped 0 bases and J dropped 1; count of bases not matched to a gene: 2. CDR1 and CDR2 (germline): LGHNA, YSLEER. The CDR3 length is 16 residues. The CDR3 here is CASSQDRTGNTGELFF. The CDR3 DNA sequence: TGCGCCAGCAGCCAAGACAGGACAGGGAACACCGGGGAGCTGTTTTTT.

Only a few counts were recorded for this clonotype. The chain combines TRBV15 with TRBJ2-2; 10 bases line up with TRBD1. Trimming cost V 4 bases and J 3 bases; bases outside gene matches: 2. In germline, CDR1 is LNHNV, CDR2 YYDKDF (reference sequence). CDR3 length: 15 amino acids. CDR3 coding DNA: TGTGCCACCAGCATCGGGACAGGGGACACCGGGGAGCTGTTTTTT. Protein sequence: CATSIGTGDTGELFF.

The chain recombines TRBV12-3 or TRBV12-4 with TRBJ1-6, with D perhaps TRBD1 (5 bases). The germline V and J ends were trimmed by 6 bases and 7 bases, with 16 bases remaining between them. The CDR3 is 15 residues long. CDR3 sequence (DNA): TGTGCCAGCAGGGGAGGGACCGGCGGGAATTCACCCCTCCACTTT. Its protein product is CASRGGTGGNSPLHF.

This clonotype came up a few times. The rearrangement uses TRBV7-8 and TRBJ1-1, with D perhaps TRBD1 (5 bases). This CDR3 has 16 amino acids. The V gene lost 6 bases and the J gene lost 1 base, with 18 bases spanning the gap. The V gene's germline CDR1 is SGHVS and CDR2 FQNEAQ. CDR3 sequence: CASRTRRGEWNTEAFF. CDR3 coding DNA: TGTGCCAGCAGGACCCGGCGGGGGGAGTGGAACACTGAAGCTTTCTTT.

This clonotype has more than one count but fewer than ten. The chain uses TRBV14 and TRBJ2-1; weak D call: TRBD1 (7 bases). Germline CDR1 reads SGHDN; CDR2 reads FVKESK. Trimming took 1 base from V and 13 from J, leaving 14 bases between them. The CDR3 loop spans 13 amino acids. The CDR3 nucleotides read TGTGCCAGCAGCCAAGGCAGGGGGGTCCGTCAGTTCTTC. The encoded protein is CASSQGRGVRQFF.

The chain joins TRBV6-1 to TRBJ2-4; D possibly corresponds to TRBD2 (5 bases). This CDR3 contains 15 residues. Germline loops: CDR1 MNHNS, CDR2 SASEGT. Trimming removed 1 base from V and 6 bases from J, with 13 bases in between. CDR3: CASSEGQTMGNIQYF. The CDR3, as DNA: TGTGCCAGCAGTGAAGGGCAGACTATGGGAAACATTCAGTACTTC.

This clonotype was picked up a small number of times. The CDR3 bases are TGTGCCAGCGACTCGAACCACATGAACACTGAAGCTTTCTTT. It encodes CASDSNHMNTEAFF. This chain connects TRBV6-1 to TRBJ1-1, with no clear D. V was shortened by 8 bases and J by 0 bases, with 13 bases between the two germline ends. Germline CDR1 and CDR2: MNHNS and SASEGT. The CDR3 consists of 14 residues.

The table lists this clonotype with many counts. This chain connects TRBV25-1 to TRBJ2-2; tentatively, D is TRBD1 (6 bases). The germline gives CDR1 MGHDK, CDR2 SYGVNS. The germline V and J ends were trimmed by 5 bases and 7 bases, with 23 bases remaining between them. The CDR3 is 17 amino acids. The CDR3 here is CASSNLTGKREDGELFF. As DNA, the CDR3 is TGTGCCAGCAGTAATTTAACAGGGAAAAGGGAAGACGGGGAGCTGTTTTTT.

This clonotype came up a few times. The chain recombines TRBV12-3 or TRBV12-4 with TRBJ2-3, with TRBD1 matching over 8 bases. The CDR3 is 15 residues long. V was clipped by 3 bases and J by 1 base; unmatched bases: 3. CDR3 bases: TGTGCCAGCAGTTTCAGGGGGCGAGGCACAGATACGCAGTATTTT. Protein product: CASSFRGRGTDTQYF.

About this clonotype: A junction end diverges from the germline sequence, so it may reflect a read error. The chain joins TRBV12-3 or TRBV12-4 to TRBJ2-3; D is uncertain. This CDR3 has 13 residues. The CDR3 bases are TGTGCCAGCTTCACACATAGCACAGATATGCAGTATTTT. The encoded protein is CASFTHSTDMQYF.